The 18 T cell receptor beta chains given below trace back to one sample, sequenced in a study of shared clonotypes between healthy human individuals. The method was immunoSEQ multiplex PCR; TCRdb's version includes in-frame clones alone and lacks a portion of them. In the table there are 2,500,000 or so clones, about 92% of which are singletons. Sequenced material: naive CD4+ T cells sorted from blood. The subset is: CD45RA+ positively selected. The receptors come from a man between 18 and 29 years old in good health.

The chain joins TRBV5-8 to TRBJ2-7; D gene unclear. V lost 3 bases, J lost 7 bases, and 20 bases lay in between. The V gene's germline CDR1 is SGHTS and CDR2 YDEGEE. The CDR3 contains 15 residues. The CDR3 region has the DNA TGTGCCAGCAGCTACAGCGAGTTAGGTAGCCGGGAGCAGTACTTC. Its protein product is CASSYSELGSREQYF. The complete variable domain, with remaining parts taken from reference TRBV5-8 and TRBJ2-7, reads EAGVTQSPTHLIKTRGQQATLRCSPISGHTSVYWYQQALGLGLQFLLWYDEGEERNRGNFPPRFSGRQFPNYSSELNVNALELEDSALYLCASSYSELGSREQYFGPGTRLTVT.

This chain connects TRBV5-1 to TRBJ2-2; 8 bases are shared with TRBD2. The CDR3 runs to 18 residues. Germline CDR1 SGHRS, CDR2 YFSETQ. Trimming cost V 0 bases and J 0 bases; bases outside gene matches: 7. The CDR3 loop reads CASSLASGLGTNTGELFF. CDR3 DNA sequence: TGCGCCAGCAGCTTGGCGTCGGGACTAGGAACGAACACCGGGGAGCTGTTTTTT.

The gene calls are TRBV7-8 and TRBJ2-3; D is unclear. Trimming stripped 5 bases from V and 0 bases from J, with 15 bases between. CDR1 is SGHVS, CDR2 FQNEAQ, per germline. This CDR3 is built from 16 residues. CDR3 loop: CASSPRTGASTDTQYF. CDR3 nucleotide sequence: TGTGCCAGCAGCCCTCGGACGGGCGCGAGCACAGATACGCAGTATTTT.

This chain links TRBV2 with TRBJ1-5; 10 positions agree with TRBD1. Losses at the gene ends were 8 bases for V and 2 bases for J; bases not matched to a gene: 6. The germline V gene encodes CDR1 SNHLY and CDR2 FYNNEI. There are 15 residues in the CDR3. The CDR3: CASGTGTGGNQPQHF. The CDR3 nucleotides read TGTGCCAGCGGGACGGGGACAGGGGGCAATCAGCCCCAGCATTTT.

The CDR3 region has the DNA TGTGCCAGCAGGAGCAGGGGATACAATGAGCAGTTCTTC. As protein: CASRSRGYNEQFF. V is TRBV6-1 and J is TRBJ2-1; possible D gene TRBD1, 6 bases. V was shortened by 6 bases and J by 4 bases, with 10 bases between the two germline ends. This CDR3 spans 13 amino acids. The germline gives CDR1 MNHNS, CDR2 SASEGT.

The CDR3 DNA reads TGTGCCAGCAGCTTACCGACAGGGACGGGTCCCCAAGAGACCCAGTACTTC. Protein: CASSLPTGTGPQETQYF. The J gene is TRBJ2-5, the V gene TRBV5-8; 7 nucleotides line up with TRBD1. The germline CDR1 and CDR2 sequences are SGHTS and YDEGEE. The CDR3 extends over 17 amino acids. Trimming took 2 bases from V and 1 from J; bases not matched to a gene: 11.

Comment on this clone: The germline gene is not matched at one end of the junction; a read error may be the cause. DNA for the CDR3: TGTGCTAGCAGCCTTTCTCCAGGGCTCGACGAGCAGTACTTC. Protein: CASSLSPGLDEQYF. The chain has TRBV7-7 and TRBJ2-7; possible D gene TRBD1, 5 bases. This CDR3 comprises 14 residues. Looked up from germline, CDR1 is SSHAT and CDR2 is FNYEAQ (reference sequence).

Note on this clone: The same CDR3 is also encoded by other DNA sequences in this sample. In DNA, the CDR3 is TGTGCCATCAGTGAAGGGGTTGAGCAGTTCTTC. It codes for CAISEGVEQFF. V gene TRBV10-3 combines with J gene TRBJ2-1, with a weak D call TRBD1 (5 bases). Germline-derived CDR1 and CDR2 are ENHRY and SYGVKD. This CDR3 has 11 amino acids. Trimming removed 3 bases from V and 9 bases from J, with 6 bases in between.

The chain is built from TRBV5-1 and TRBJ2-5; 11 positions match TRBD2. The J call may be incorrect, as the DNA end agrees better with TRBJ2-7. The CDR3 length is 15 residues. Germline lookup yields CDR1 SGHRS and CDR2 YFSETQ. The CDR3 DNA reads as TGCGCCAGCAGCTTGGCGACTAGCGGGATAGGCGAGCAGTACTTC. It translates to CASSLATSGIGEQYF.

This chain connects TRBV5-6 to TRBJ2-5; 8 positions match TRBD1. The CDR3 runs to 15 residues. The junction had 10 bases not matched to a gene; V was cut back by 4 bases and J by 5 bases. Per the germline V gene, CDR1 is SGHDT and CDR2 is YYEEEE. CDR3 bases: TGTGCCAGCAGCGGAACGGACAGGGTGTGGGAGACCCAGTACTTC. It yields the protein CASSGTDRVWETQYF.

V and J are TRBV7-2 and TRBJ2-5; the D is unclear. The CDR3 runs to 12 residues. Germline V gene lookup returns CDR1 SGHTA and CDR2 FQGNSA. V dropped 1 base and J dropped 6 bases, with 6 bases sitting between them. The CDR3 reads CASSLEGKTQYF. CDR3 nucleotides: TGTGCCAGCAGCTTAGAGGGAAAGACCCAGTACTTC. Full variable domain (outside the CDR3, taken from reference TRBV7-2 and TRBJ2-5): GAGVSQSPSNKVTEKGKDVELRCDPISGHTALYWYRQSLGQGLEFLIYFQGNSAPDKSGLPSDRFSAERTGGSVSTLTIQRTQQEDSAVYLCASSLEGKTQYFGPGTRLLVL.

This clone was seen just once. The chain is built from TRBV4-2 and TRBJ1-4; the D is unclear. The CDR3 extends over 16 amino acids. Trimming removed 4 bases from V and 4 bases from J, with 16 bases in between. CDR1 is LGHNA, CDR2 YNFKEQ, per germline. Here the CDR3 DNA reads TGTGCCAGCAGCCCCCAGGTGACGGGGAATAATGAAAAACTGTTTTTT. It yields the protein CASSPQVTGNNEKLFF.

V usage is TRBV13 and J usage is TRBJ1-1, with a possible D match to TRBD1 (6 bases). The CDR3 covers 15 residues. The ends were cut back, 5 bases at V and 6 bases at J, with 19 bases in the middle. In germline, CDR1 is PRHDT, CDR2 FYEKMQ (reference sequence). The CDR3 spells CASSQRGSRGPEAFF. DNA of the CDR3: TGTGCCAGCAGCCAGAGGGGGAGTCGGGGGCCTGAAGCTTTCTTT.

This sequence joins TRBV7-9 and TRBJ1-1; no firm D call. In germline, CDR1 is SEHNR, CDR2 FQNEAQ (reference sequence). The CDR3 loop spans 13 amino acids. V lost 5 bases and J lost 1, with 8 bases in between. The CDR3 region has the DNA TGTGCCAGCAGCCATATCAGGAACACTGAAGCTTTCTTT. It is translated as CASSHIRNTEAFF.

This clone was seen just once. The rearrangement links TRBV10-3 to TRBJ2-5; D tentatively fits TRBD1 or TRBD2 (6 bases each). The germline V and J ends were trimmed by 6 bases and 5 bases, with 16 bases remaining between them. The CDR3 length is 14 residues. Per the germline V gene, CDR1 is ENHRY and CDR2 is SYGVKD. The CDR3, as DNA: TGTGCCATCAGGGGGGGCTCCCTGGGGGAGACCCAGTACTTC. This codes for CAIRGGSLGETQYF.

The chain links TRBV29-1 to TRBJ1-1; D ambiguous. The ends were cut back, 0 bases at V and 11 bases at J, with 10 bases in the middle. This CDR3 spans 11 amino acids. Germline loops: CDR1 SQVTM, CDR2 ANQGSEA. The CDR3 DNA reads TGCAGCGTTGAAGACACGGCAGCTGCTTTCTTT. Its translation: CSVEDTAAAFF.

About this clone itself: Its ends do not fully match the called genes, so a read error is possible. The CDR3 is CASSSRRQEREF. CDR3 bases: TGTGCCAGCAGCTCCAGGCGACAGGAAAGGGAATTT. V gene TRBV11-2 combines with J gene TRBJ2-3, with D possibly being TRBD1 (6 bases). This CDR3 contains 12 residues. Germline lookup yields CDR1 SGHAT and CDR2 FQNNGV. The whole variable domain, filled in from reference TRBV11-2 and TRBJ2-3, reads EAGVAQSPRYKIIEKRQSVAFWCNPISGHATLYWYQQILGQGPKLLIQFQNNGVVDDSQLPKDRFSAERLKGVDSTLKIQPAKLEDSAVYLCASSSRRQEREFGPGTRLTVL.

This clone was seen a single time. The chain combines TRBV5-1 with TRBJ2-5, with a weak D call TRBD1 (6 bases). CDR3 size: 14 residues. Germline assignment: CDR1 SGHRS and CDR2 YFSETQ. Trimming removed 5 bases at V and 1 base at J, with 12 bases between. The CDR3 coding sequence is TGCGCCAGCAGGGACAGAGAGGGCCAAGAGACCCAGTACTTC. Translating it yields CASRDREGQETQYF.